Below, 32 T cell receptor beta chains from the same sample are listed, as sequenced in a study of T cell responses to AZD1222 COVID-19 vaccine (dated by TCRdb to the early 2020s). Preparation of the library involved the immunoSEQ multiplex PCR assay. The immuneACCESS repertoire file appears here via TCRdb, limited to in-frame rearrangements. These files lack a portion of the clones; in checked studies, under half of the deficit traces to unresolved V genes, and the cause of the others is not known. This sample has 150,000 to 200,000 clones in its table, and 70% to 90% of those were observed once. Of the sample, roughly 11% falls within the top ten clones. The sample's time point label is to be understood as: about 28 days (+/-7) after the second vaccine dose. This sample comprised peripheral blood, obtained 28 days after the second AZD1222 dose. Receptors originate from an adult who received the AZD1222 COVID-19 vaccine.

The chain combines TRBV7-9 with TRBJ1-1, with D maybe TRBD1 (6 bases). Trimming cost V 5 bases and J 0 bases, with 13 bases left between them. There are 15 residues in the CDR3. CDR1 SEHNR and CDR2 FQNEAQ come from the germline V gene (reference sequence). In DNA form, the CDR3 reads TGTGCCAGCAGCCCGCATTCAGGGGTGAACACTGAAGCTTTCTTT. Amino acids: CASSPHSGVNTEAFF.

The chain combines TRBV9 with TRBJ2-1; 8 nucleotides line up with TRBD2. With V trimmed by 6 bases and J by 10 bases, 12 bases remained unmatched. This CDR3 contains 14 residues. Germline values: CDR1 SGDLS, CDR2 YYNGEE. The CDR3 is CASTSTGGPVEQFF. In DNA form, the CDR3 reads TGTGCCAGCACGTCTACGGGGGGGCCAGTCGAGCAGTTCTTC. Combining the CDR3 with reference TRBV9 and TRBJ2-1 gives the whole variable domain DSGVTQTPKHLITATGQRVTLRCSPRSGDLSVYWYQQSLDQGLQFLIQYYNGEERAKGNILERFSAQQFPDLHSELNLSSLELGDSALYFCASTSTGGPVEQFFGPGTRLTVL.

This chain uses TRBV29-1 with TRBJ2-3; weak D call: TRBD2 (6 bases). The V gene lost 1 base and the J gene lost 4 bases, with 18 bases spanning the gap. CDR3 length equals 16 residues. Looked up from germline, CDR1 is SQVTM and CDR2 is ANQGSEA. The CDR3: CSVEGGGAGPPDTQYF. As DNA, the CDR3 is TGCAGCGTTGAAGGGGGTGGTGCGGGGCCCCCAGATACGCAGTATTTT.

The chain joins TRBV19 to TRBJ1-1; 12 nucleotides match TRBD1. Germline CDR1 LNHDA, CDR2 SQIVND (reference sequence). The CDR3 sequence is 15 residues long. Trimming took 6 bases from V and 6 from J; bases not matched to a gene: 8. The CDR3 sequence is CASSGTGGGFAEAFF. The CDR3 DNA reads TGTGCCAGTAGCGGGACAGGGGGCGGGTTCGCTGAAGCTTTCTTT. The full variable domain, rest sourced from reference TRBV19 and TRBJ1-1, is DGGITQSPKYLFRKEGQNVTLSCEQNLNHDAMYWYRQDPGQGLRLIYYSQIVNDFQKGDIAEGYSVSREKKESFPLTVTSAQKNPTAFYLCASSGTGGGFAEAFFGQGTRLTVV.

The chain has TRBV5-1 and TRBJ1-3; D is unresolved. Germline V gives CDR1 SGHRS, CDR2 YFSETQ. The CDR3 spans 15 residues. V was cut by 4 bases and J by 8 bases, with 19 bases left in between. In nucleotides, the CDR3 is TGCGCCAGCAGCCCACAATGGTTGGAAATCGACACCATATATTTT. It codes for CASSPQWLEIDTIYF.

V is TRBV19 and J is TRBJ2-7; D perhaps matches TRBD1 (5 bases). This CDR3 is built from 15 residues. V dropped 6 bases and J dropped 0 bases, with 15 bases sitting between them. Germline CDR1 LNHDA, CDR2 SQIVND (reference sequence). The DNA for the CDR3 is TGTGCCAGTAGCAAGTCCGACAGACCCTCCTACGAGCAGTACTTC. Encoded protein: CASSKSDRPSYEQYF.

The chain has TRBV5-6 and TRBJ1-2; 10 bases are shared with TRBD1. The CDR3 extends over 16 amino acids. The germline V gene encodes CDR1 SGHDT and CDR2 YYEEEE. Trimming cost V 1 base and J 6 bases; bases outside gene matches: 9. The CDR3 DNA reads TGTGCCAGCAGCTTGCTGGACAGGGGGTTAGGGGATGGCTACACCTTC. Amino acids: CASSLLDRGLGDGYTF.

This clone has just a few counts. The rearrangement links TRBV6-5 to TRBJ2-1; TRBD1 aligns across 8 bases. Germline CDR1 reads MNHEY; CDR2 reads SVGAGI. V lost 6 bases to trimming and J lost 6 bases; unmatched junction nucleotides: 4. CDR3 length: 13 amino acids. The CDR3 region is CASRTTGVNEQFF. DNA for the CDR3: TGTGCCAGCAGAACGACAGGGGTCAATGAGCAGTTCTTC.

Here the CDR3 reads CASSFTPTGALYNEQFF. CDR3 DNA: TGTGCCAGCAGTTTCACCCCGACAGGGGCCCTCTACAATGAGCAGTTCTTC. The gene calls are TRBV6-2 or TRBV6-3 and TRBJ2-1, with 8 positions matching TRBD1. J gave up 3 bases and V 4 bases, and 11 bases lay outside the gene matches. This CDR3 has 17 amino acids. Germline loops: CDR1 MNHEY, CDR2 SVGEGT.

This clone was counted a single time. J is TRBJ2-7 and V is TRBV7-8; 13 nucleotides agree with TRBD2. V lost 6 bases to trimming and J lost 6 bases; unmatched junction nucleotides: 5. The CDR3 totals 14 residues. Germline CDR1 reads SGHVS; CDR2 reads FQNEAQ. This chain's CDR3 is CASSLGLAGAEQYF. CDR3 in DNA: TGTGCCAGCAGTCTCGGACTAGCGGGGGCCGAGCAGTACTTC. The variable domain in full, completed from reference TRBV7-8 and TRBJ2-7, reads GAGVSQSPRYKVAKRGQDVALRCDPISGHVSLFWYQQALGQGPEFLTYFQNEAQLDKSGLPSDRFFAERPEGSVSTLKIQRTQQEDSAVYLCASSLGLAGAEQYFGPGTRLTVT.

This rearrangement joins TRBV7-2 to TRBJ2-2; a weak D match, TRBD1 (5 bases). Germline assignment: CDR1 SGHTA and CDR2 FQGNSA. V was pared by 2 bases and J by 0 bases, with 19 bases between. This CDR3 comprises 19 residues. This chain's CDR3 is CASSLISGNPGTNTGELFF. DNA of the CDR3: TGTGCCAGCAGCTTAATTTCAGGGAACCCCGGCACGAACACCGGGGAGCTGTTTTTT. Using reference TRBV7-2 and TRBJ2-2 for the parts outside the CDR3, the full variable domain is GAGVSQSPSNKVTEKGKDVELRCDPISGHTALYWYRQSLGQGLEFLIYFQGNSAPDKSGLPSDRFSAERTGGSVSTLTIQRTQQEDSAVYLCASSLISGNPGTNTGELFFGEGSRLTVL.

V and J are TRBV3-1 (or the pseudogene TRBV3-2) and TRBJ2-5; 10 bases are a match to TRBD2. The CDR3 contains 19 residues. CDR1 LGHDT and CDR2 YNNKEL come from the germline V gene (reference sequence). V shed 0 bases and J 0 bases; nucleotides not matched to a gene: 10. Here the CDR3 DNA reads TGTGCCAGCAGCCAAGAAGGGGCTAGCGGGGGCCTGTACCAAGAGACCCAGTACTTC. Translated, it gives CASSQEGASGGLYQETQYF.

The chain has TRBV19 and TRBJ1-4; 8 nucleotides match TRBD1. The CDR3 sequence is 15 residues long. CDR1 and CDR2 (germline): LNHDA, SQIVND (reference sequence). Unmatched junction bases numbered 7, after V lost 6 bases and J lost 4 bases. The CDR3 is CASRDRGQGNEKLFF. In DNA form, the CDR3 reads TGTGCCAGTAGGGACCGTGGACAGGGTAATGAAAAACTGTTTTTT.

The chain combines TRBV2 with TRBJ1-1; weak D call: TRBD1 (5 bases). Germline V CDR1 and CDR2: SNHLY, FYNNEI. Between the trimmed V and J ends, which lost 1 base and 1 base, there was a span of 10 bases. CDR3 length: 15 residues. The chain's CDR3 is CASSEVRGPNTEAFF. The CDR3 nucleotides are TGTGCCAGCAGTGAAGTACGGGGCCCGAACACTGAAGCTTTCTTT.

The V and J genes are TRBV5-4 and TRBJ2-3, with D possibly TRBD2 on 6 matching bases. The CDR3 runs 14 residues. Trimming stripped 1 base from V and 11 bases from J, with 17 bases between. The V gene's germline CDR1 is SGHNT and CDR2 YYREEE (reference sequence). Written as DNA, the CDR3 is TGTGCCAGCAGCTTGTACGGGGGAGCTTCTGGGCAGTATTTT. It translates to CASSLYGGASGQYF. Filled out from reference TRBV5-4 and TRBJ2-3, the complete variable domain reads ETGVTQSPTHLIKTRGQQVTLRCSSQSGHNTVSWYQQALGQGPQFIFQYYREEENGRGNFPPRFSGLQFPNYSSELNVNALELDDSALYLCASSLYGGASGQYFGPGTRLTVL.

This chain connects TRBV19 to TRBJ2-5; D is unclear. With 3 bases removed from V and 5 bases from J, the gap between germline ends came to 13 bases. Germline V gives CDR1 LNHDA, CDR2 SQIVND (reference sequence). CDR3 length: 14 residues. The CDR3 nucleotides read TGTGCCAGTAGTATCTCATTAGACCGGGAGACCCAGTACTTC. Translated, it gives CASSISLDRETQYF.

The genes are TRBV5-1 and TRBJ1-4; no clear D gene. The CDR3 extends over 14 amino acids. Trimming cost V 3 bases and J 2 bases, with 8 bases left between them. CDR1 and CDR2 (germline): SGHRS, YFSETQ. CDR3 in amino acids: CASSYMATNEKLFF. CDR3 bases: TGCGCCAGCAGCTATATGGCCACTAATGAAAAACTGTTTTTT. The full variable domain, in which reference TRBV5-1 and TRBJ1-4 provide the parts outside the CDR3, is KAGVTQTPRYLIKTRGQQVTLSCSPISGHRSVSWYQQTPGQGLQFLFEYFSETQRNKGNFPGRFSGRQFSNSRSEMNVSTLELGDSALYLCASSYMATNEKLFFGSGTQLSVL.

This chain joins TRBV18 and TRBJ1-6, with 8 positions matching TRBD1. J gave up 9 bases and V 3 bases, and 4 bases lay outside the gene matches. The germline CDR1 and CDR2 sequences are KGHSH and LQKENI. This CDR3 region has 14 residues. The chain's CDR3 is CASSPGTGPSPLHF. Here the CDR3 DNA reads TGTGCCAGCTCACCCGGGACAGGACCTTCACCCCTCCACTTT. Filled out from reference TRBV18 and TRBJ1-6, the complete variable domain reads NAGVMQNPRHLVRRRGQEARLRCSPMKGHSHVYWYRQLPEEGLKFMVYLQKENIIDESGMPKERFSAEFPKEGPSILRIQQVVRGDSAAYFCASSPGTGPSPLHFGNGTRLTVT.

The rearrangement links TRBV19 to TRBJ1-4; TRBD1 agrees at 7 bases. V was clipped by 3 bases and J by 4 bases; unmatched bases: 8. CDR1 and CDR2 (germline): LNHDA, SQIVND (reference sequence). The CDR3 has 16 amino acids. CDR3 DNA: TGTGCCAGTAGTATCGGCCCAGGGGGGGATAATGAAAAACTGTTTTTT. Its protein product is CASSIGPGGDNEKLFF.

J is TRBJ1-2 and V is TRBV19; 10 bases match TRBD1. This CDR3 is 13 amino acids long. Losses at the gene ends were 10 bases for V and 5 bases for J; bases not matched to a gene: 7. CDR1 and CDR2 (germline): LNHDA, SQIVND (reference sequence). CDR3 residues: CAISGTGAYGYTF. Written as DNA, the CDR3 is TGTGCCATCTCCGGGACAGGGGCGTATGGCTACACCTTC.

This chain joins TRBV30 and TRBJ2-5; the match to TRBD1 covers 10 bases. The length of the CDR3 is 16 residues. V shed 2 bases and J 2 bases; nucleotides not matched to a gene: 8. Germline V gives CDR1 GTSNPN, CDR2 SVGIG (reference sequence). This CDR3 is CAWSSDRGQGQETQYF. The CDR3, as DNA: TGTGCCTGGAGTTCCGACAGGGGGCAGGGGCAAGAGACCCAGTACTTC.

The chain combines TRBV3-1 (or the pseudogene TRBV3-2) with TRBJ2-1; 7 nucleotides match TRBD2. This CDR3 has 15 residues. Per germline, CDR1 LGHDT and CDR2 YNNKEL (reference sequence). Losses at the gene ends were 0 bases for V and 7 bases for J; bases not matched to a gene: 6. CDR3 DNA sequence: TGTGCCAGCAGCCAAGATATGGCTAGCGGTAATGAGCAGTTCTTC. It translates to CASSQDMASGNEQFF.

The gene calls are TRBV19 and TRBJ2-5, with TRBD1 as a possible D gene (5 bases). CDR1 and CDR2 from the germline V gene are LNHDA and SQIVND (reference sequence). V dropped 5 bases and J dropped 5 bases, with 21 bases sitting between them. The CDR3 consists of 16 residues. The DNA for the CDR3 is TGTGCCAGTAGTCTCTATGGAGTCAGGGTAGGGGAGACCCAGTACTTC. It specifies CASSLYGVRVGETQYF.

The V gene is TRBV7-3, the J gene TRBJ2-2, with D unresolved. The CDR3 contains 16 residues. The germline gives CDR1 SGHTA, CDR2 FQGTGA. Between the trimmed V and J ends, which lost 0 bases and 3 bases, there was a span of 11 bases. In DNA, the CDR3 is TGTGCCAGCAGCTTAACGGTCCGACAAGACACCGGGGAGCTGTTTTTT. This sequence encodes CASSLTVRQDTGELFF.

CDR3: CASRPVSRVNEKLFF. For the CDR3, the DNA is TGTGCCAGCAGACCGGTGAGCCGGGTGAATGAAAAACTGTTTTTT. The chain recombines TRBV28 with TRBJ1-4; D remains unclear. The CDR3 sequence is 15 residues long. The V end was cut by 6 bases, the J end by 5 bases, with 16 bases between. Germline V gene lookup returns CDR1 MDHEN and CDR2 SYDVKM. Combining the CDR3 with reference TRBV28 and TRBJ1-4 gives the whole variable domain DVKVTQSSRYLVKRTGEKVFLECVQDMDHENMFWYRQDPGLGLRLIYFSYDVKMKEKGDIPEGYSVSREKKERFSLILESASTNQTSMYLCASRPVSRVNEKLFFGSGTQLSVL.

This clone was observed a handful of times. The CDR3: CASSQGGLDTQYF. In DNA form, the CDR3 reads TGTGCCAGCAGCCAAGGCGGCCTGGATACGCAGTATTTT. This chain connects TRBV4-2 to TRBJ2-3, with D hard to call. The CDR3 covers 13 residues. V lost 1 base and J lost 6, with 8 bases in between. CDR1 is LGHNA and CDR2 is YNFKEQ in the germline V gene.

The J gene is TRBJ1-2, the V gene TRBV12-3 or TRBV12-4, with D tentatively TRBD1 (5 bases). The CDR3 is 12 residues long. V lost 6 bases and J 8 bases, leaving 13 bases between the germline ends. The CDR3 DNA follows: TGTGCCAGCAGCCCAGGGAGAAGCGGCTACACCTTC. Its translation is CASSPGRSGYTF.

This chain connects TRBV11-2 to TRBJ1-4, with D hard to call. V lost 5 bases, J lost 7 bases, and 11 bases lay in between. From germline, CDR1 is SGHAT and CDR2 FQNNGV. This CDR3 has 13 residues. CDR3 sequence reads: CASSNSPTEKLFF. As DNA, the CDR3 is TGTGCCAGCAGCAACTCCCCTACTGAAAAACTGTTTTTT.

The CDR3 region is CASSPQGQGLLYEQYF. The CDR3 nucleotides read TGTGCCAGCAGCCCTCAAGGTCAGGGGCTACTTTACGAGCAGTACTTC. V and J are TRBV9 and TRBJ2-7, with D possibly matching TRBD1 (6 bases). The germline V and J ends were trimmed by 4 bases and 4 bases, with 21 bases remaining between them. From germline, CDR1 is SGDLS and CDR2 YYNGEE. The CDR3 extends over 16 amino acids.

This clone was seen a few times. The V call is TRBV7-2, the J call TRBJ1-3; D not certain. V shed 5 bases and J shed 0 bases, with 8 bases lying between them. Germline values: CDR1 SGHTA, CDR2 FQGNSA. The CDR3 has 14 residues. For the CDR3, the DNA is TGTGCCAGCAGCCCTACGATCTCTGGAAACACCATATATTTT. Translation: CASSPTISGNTIYF.

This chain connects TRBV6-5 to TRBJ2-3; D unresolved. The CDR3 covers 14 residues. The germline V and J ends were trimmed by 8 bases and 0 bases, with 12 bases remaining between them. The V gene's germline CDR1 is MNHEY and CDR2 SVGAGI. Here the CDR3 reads CASGSKTSTDTQYF. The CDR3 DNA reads TGTGCCAGCGGTAGTAAAACTAGCACAGATACGCAGTATTTT.

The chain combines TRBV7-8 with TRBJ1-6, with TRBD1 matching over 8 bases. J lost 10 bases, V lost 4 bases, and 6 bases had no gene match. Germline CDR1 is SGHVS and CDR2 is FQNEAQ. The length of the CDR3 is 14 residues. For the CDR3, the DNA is TGTGCCAGCAGCTGGACAGGGAGTTGGTCACCCCTCCACTTT. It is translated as CASSWTGSWSPLHF.